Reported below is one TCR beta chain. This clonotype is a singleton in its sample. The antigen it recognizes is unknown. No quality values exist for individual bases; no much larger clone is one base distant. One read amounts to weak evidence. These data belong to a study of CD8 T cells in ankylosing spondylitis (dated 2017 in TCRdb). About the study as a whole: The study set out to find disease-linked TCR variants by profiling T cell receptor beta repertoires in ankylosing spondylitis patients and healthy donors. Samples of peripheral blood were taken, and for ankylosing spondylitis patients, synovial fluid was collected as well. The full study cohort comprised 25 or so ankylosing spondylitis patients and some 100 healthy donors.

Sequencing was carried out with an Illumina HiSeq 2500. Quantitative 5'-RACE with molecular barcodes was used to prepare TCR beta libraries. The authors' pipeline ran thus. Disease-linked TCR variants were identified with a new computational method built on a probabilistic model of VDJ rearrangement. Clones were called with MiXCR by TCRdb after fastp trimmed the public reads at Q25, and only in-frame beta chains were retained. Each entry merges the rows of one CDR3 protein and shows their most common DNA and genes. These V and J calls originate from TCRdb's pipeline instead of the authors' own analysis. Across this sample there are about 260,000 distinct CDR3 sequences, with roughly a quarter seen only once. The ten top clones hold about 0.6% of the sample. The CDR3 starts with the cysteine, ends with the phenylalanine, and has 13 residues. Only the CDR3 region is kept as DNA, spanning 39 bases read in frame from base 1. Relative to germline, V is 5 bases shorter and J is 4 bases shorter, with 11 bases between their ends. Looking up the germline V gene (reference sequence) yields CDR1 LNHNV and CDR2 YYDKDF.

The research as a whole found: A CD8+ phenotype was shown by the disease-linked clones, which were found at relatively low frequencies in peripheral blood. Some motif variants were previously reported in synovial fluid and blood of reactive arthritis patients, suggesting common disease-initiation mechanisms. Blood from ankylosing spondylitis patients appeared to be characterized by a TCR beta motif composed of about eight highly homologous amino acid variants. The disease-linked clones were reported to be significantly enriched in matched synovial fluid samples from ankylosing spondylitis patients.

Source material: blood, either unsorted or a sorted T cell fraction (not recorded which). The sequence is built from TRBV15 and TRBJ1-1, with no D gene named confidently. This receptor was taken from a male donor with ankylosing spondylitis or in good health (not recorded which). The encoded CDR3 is CATSFGLSTEAFF. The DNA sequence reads TGTGCCACCAGCTTTGGGTTAAGCACTGAAGCTTTCTTT. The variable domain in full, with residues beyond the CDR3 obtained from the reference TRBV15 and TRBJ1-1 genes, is DAMVIQNPRYQVTQFGKPVTLSCSQTLNHNVMYWYQQKSSQAPKLLFHYYDKDFNNEADTPDNFQSRRPNTSFCFLDIRSPGLGDTAMYLCATSFGLSTEAFFGQGTRLTVV.